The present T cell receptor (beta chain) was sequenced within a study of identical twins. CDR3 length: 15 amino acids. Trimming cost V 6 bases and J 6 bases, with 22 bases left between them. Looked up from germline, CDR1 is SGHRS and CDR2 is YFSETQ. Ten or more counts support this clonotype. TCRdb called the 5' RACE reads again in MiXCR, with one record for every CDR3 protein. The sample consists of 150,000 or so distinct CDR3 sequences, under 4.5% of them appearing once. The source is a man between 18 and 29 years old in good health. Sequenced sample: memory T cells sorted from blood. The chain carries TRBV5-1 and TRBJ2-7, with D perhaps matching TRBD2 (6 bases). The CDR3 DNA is TGCGCCAGCACCCTGGGGGACTCCCCTTGGGTCGAGCAGTACTTC. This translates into CASTLGDSPWVEQYF.